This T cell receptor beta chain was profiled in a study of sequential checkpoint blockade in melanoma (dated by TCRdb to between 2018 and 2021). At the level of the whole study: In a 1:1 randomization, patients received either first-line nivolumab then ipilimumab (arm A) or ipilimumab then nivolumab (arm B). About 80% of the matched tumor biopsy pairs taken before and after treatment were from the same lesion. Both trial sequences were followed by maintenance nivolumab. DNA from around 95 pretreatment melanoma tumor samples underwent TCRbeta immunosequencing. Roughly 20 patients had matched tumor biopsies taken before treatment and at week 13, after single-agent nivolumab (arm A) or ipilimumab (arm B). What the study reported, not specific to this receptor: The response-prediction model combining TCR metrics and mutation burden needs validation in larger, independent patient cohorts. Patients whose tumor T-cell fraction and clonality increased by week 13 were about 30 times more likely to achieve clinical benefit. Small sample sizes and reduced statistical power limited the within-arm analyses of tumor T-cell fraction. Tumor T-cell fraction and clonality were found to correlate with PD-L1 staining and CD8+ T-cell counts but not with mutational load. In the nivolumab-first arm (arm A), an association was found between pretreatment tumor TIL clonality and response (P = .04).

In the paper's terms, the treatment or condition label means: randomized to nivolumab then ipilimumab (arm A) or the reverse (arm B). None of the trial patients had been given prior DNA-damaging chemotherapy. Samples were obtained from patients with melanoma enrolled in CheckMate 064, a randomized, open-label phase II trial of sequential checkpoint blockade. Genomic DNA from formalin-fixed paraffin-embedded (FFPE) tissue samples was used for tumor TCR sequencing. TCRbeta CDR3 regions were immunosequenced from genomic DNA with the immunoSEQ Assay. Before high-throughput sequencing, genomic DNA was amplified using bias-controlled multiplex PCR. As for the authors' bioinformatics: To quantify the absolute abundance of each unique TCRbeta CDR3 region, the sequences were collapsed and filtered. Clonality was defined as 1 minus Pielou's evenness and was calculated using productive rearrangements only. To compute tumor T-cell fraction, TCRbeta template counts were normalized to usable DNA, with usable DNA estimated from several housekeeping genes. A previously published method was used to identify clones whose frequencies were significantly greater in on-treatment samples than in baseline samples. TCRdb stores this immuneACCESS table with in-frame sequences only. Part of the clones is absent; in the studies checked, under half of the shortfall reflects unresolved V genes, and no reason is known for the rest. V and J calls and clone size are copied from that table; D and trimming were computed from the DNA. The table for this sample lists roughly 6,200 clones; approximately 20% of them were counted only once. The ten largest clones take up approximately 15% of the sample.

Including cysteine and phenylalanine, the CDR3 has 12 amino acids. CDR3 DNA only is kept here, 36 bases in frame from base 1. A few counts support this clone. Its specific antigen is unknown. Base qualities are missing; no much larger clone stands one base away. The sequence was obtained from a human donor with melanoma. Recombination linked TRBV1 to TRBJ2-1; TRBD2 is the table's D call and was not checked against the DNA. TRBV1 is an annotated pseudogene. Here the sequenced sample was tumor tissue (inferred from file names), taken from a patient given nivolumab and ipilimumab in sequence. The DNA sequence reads TGCGCCAGCAGCACGGGGGGCGGGGAGCAGTTCTTC. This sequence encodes CASSTGGGEQFF.